Sequencing of this TCR beta chain was carried out in a study of T-cell reconstitution after alpha-beta-depleted transplantation in children. This clonotype has a handful of counts. TCRbeta library construction was performed incorporating unique molecular identifiers. TCRdb reprocessed the PCR reads via MiXCR and lists one record per CDR3 protein. The sample carries approximately 520,000 distinct CDR3 sequences, 32% recorded once. This CDR3 region has 17 residues. The trim removed 4 bases at V and 2 bases at J, leaving 8 bases unmatched. From germline, CDR1 is SSHAT and CDR2 FNYEAQ (reference sequence).

The chain employs TRBV7-7 and TRBJ2-1; 10 nucleotides agree with TRBD2. The TCR comes from a human donor who donated a stem cell graft to a child with aplastic anemia. The sequencing here drew on PBMCs from the stem cell graft donor, taken from the stem cell graft. Written as DNA, the CDR3 is TGTGCCAGCAGCTCAAAAGCGGGAGGGCCCCCCTACAATGAGCAGTTCTTC. It is translated as CASSSKAGGPPYNEQFF.